The clone carrying this TCR beta chain was picked up many times. Its specificity is not known. The germline V gene encodes CDR1 MNHEY and CDR2 SVGAGI. V was trimmed by 0 bases and J by 4 bases, leaving 12 bases between them. The CDR3 is 15 residues long. Individually, cDNA molecules had unique molecular identifiers attached to them. TCRdb redid the calling of the 5' RACE reads with MiXCR, one entry per CDR3 protein. The sample contains tens of thousands of distinct CDR3 sequences, 9.5% of which appear only once. The entry originates in a study of early T cells in non-severe SARS-CoV-2 infection. For the study at large: Chains from this unsorted whole-blood bulk RNA could not be paired. Study-level results: VDJdb matches were skewed toward anti-spike CD8 T cell responses.

The V gene is TRBV6-5, the J gene TRBJ1-2; D gene unclear. The specimen was whole blood. This sequence originates from an adult who was a healthcare worker with PCR-confirmed SARS-CoV-2 infection or an uninfected control (not recorded which). CDR3 coding DNA: TGTGCCAGCAGTTACTCGATGGCGGCAGTCTATGGCTACACCTTC. It yields the protein CASSYSMAAVYGYTF.